A single sample gave rise to the 13 T cell receptor beta chains below, sequenced in a study of CD8+CD57+ T cells in acquired aplastic anemia. Patients chosen for sequencing had CD8+CD57+ cells that had expanded, as shown by flow cytometry. The template for TCR beta VDJ and CDR3 sequence profiling was genomic DNA. Each CDR3 protein is one row after TCRdb ran MiXCR on the reads. In the table there are fewer than 200,000 distinct CDR3 sequences, 70% to 80% of which are singletons. The sequenced material came from sorted CD4+, CD8+, or CD8+CD57+ T cells (not recorded which) from PBMCs. Source of these receptors: a human donor with aplastic anemia.

This clonotype was counted a few times. The chain combines TRBV7-8 with TRBJ1-6, with TRBD1 matching 8 bases. The CDR3 is 14 residues long. V lost 5 bases and J lost 9; bases outside the gene matches: 6. Germline CDR1 and CDR2: SGHVS and FQNEAQ. For the CDR3, the DNA is TGTGCCAGCAGCCGGACAGGGAATGTTTCACCCCTCCACTTT. This gives the protein CASSRTGNVSPLHF.

V usage is TRBV7-9 and J usage is TRBJ2-5, with 7 nucleotides matching TRBD2. V lost 1 base and J lost 2; bases outside the gene matches: 4. Germline assignment: CDR1 SEHNR and CDR2 FQNEAQ (reference sequence). The CDR3 consists of 15 residues. This CDR3 reads CASSLGGGPQETQYF. CDR3 coding DNA: TGTGCCAGCAGCTTAGGGGGAGGGCCACAAGAGACCCAGTACTTC.

This clonotype showed up just a few times. The rearrangement uses TRBV15 and TRBJ2-5; TRBD1 agrees at 9 bases. There are 14 residues in the CDR3. Germline loops: CDR1 LNHNV, CDR2 YYDKDF (reference sequence). V lost 2 bases to trimming and J lost 4 bases; unmatched junction nucleotides: 2. The CDR3 region is CATSRNRGPETQYF. For the CDR3, the DNA is TGTGCCACCAGCAGAAACAGGGGGCCAGAGACCCAGTACTTC.

This clonotype appeared many times. V is TRBV12-3 or TRBV12-4 and J is TRBJ2-7, with 10 nucleotides matching TRBD2. The CDR3 covers 15 residues. V shed 4 bases, J shed 0 bases, and the junction held 3 bases outside the gene matches. CDR3 nucleotides: TGTGCCAGCAGTTCGACTAGCGGGTACTCCTACGAGCAGTACTTC. Protein: CASSSTSGYSYEQYF.

CDR3: CASSQDWYEQYF. The CDR3 DNA is TGTGCCAGCAGCCAAGATTGGTACGAGCAGTACTTC. V and J are TRBV14 and TRBJ2-7, with D uncertain. The CDR3 extends over 12 amino acids. V dropped 0 bases and J dropped 4 bases, with 4 bases sitting between them. Germline V gene data show CDR1 as SGHDN and CDR2 as FVKESK.

Turning to this clonotype: The junction does not match germline at one end; this may be a read error. This chain uses TRBV2 with TRBJ1-1, with D unresolved. This CDR3 has 13 amino acids. CDR1 is SNHLY, CDR2 FYNNEI, per germline. For the CDR3, the DNA is TGTGCCAGCGGTGAGCTGCCGAACACCGAAGCTTTCTTT. Translating gives CASGELPNTEAFF. Supplemented by reference TRBV2 and TRBJ1-1, the full variable domain reads EPEVTQTPSHQVTQMGQEVILRCVPISNHLYFYWYRQILGQKVEFLVSFYNNEISEKSEIFDDQFSVERPDGSNFTLKIRSTKLEDSAMYFCASGELPNTEAFFGQGTRLTVV.

The chain recombines TRBV29-1 with TRBJ1-6; D might be TRBD1 (5 bases). V lost 0 bases to trimming and J lost 12 bases, with 15 bases between them. The CDR3 totals 14 residues. Germline loops: CDR1 SQVTM, CDR2 ANQGSEA. For the CDR3, the DNA is TGCAGCGTTGAAGAAAGCAGGGCCCGGAGACCCCTCCACTTT. The encoded protein is CSVEESRARRPLHF.

The chain has TRBV15 and TRBJ2-1; D is unresolved. The CDR3 runs to 12 residues. Germline CDR1 and CDR2: LNHNV and YYDKDF (reference sequence). Deletions cut 3 bases from V and 5 bases from J, with 5 bases between. The CDR3 nucleotides read TGTGCCACCAGCAGGCCCGACAATGAGCAGTTCTTC. This sequence encodes CATSRPDNEQFF.

The chain has TRBV7-2 and TRBJ1-1, with unresolved D. CDR1 is SGHTA, CDR2 FQGNSA, per germline. The ends were cut back, 2 bases at V and 4 bases at J, with 8 bases in the middle. This CDR3 has 13 residues. The CDR3 here is CASSLFEGTEAFF. The CDR3 nucleotides are TGTGCCAGCAGCTTATTCGAAGGCACTGAAGCTTTCTTT. Full variable domain (rest looked up from reference TRBV7-2 and TRBJ1-1): GAGVSQSPSNKVTEKGKDVELRCDPISGHTALYWYRQSLGQGLEFLIYFQGNSAPDKSGLPSDRFSAERTGGSVSTLTIQRTQQEDSAVYLCASSLFEGTEAFFGQGTRLTVV.

In this sample, this clonotype turned up a few times. The J gene is TRBJ2-3, the V gene TRBV6-4; 9 nucleotides agree with TRBD2. The length of the CDR3 is 16 residues. V shed 0 bases and J 2 bases; nucleotides not matched to a gene: 3. CDR1 is MRHNA and CDR2 is SNTAGT in the germline V gene. The CDR3 protein is CASSDSGGGATDTQYF. As DNA, the CDR3 is TGTGCCAGCAGTGACTCGGGCGGGGGGGCCACAGATACGCAGTATTTT.

The chain carries TRBV19 and TRBJ2-1, with D possibly TRBD2 on 6 matching bases. The CDR3 is 13 amino acids. Per the germline V gene, CDR1 is LNHDA and CDR2 is SQIVND (reference sequence). V was shortened by 2 bases and J by 5 bases, with 7 bases between the two germline ends. The chain's CDR3 is CASSIRGNNEQFF. The CDR3 coding sequence is TGTGCCAGTAGTATACGGGGGAACAATGAGCAGTTCTTC.

The J gene is TRBJ2-3, the V gene TRBV6-4, with 7 positions matching TRBD2. The junction had 3 bases not matched to a gene; V was cut back by 7 bases and J by 2 bases. The CDR3 sequence is 13 residues long. The germline CDR1 and CDR2 sequences are MRHNA and SNTAGT. CDR3 DNA sequence: TGTGCCAGCAACGAGCGGGACACAGATACGCAGTATTTT. This sequence encodes CASNERDTDTQYF.

The V gene is TRBV28, the J gene TRBJ2-2, with TRBD1 as a possible D gene (5 bases). There are 9 residues in the CDR3. Trimming stripped 7 bases from V and 13 bases from J, with 7 bases between. Germline loops: CDR1 MDHEN, CDR2 SYDVKM. The CDR3 region has the DNA TGTGCCAGCAAAAGGGGGCTGTTTTTT. Its translation is CASKRGLFF.